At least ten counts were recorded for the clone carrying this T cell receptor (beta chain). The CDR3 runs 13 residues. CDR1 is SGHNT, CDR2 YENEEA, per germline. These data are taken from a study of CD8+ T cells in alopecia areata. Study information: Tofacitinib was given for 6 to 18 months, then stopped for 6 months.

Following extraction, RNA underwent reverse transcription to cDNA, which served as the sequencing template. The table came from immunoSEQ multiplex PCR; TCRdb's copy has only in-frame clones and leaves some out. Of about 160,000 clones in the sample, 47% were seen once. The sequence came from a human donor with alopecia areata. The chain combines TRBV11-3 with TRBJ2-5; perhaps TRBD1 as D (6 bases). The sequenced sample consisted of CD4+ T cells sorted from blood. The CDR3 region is CASTQGFTETQYF. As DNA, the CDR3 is TGTGCATCGACCCAGGGGTTCACCGAGACCCAGTACTTC.